These 6 T cell receptor beta chains were all obtained from the same sample, sequenced in a study of shared clonotypes between healthy human individuals. The assay was immunoSEQ multiplex PCR, and TCRdb's table has in-frame clones only and misses some. Of a few million clones listed, approximately 94% are singletons. Material: naive CD4+ T cells sorted from blood. Subset meaning: CD45RA+ positively selected. These receptors were collected from a man younger than 35 in good health.

This clone is a singleton in its sample. The CDR3 here is CASSTGEVGGYTF. The CDR3 coding sequence is TGTGCCAGCAGTACAGGGGAGGTGGGTGGCTACACCTTC. V and J are TRBV6-1 and TRBJ1-2; TRBD1 matches 7 bases. The CDR3 length is 13 residues. Germline V gives CDR1 MNHNS, CDR2 SASEGT. The junction had 7 bases not matched to a gene; V was cut back by 5 bases and J by 7 bases.

The rearrangement links TRBV6-1 to TRBJ2-2; maybe TRBD2 (5 bases). CDR1 is MNHNS and CDR2 is SASEGT in the germline V gene. The V and J ends lost 2 bases and 6 bases respectively, with 19 bases between them. The CDR3 totals 17 residues. This CDR3 is CASSEPREAAVAGELFF. For the CDR3, the DNA is TGTGCCAGCAGTGAACCAAGAGAGGCAGCGGTCGCCGGGGAGCTGTTTTTT.

The chain recombines TRBV5-1 with TRBJ1-5; 9 bases match TRBD1. The CDR3 is 15 residues long. The germline V gene encodes CDR1 SGHRS and CDR2 YFSETQ. V was pared by 4 bases and J by 0 bases, with 2 bases of the junction left unmatched. For the CDR3, the DNA is TGCGCCAGCAGCGCGGGACAGGGTAGCAATCAGCCCCAGCATTTT. This encodes CASSAGQGSNQPQHF.

The rearrangement uses TRBV2 and TRBJ2-7, with D unresolved. Deletions cut 4 bases from V and 3 bases from J, with 10 bases between. The germline CDR1 and CDR2 sequences are SNHLY and FYNNEI. The CDR3 contains 13 residues. The CDR3 is CASSADQIYEQYF. The CDR3 DNA reads TGTGCCAGCAGTGCTGACCAGATCTACGAGCAGTACTTC.

J is TRBJ1-2 and V is TRBV5-1; TRBD1 matches at 9 bases. V lost 0 bases to trimming and J lost 5 bases; unmatched junction nucleotides: 2. CDR1 SGHRS and CDR2 YFSETQ come from the germline V gene. The CDR3 has 14 amino acids. This chain's CDR3 is CASSLAGTGYGYTF. CDR3 nucleotide sequence: TGCGCCAGCAGCTTGGCCGGGACAGGGTATGGCTACACCTTC.

Details on this clone: Other DNA sequences in this specimen translate into the identical CDR3. The chain employs TRBV6-5 and TRBJ1-1, with no clear D. With 5 bases removed from V and 5 bases from J, the gap between germline ends came to 9 bases. This CDR3 has 12 amino acids. Per the germline V gene, CDR1 is MNHEY and CDR2 is SVGAGI. Here the CDR3 reads CASSRGGTEAFF. The CDR3 nucleotides read TGTGCCAGCAGTAGAGGCGGGACTGAAGCTTTCTTT.